This T cell receptor (beta chain) was captured by sequencing in a study of identical twins. Overall study results and limits: Weaker excess twin sharing was seen among beta out-of-frame sequences. Within monozygotic twins, out-of-frame TCR alpha sharing was underestimated by the models.

The CDR3 sequence is 12 residues long. V lost 1 base and J lost 6, with 7 bases in between. CDR1 is SEHNR and CDR2 is FQNEAQ in the germline V gene (reference sequence). TCRdb re-called the 5' RACE reads through MiXCR, storing one row per CDR3 protein. The data show approximately 230,000 distinct CDR3 sequences, 5% to 7% seen once. The sample holds a few counts of this clonotype. What it binds is not known. The sample was also reused in another study, on T cells expressing NK-cell markers. That investigation notes: Also leading the CD3+CD56-NKG2C+ fraction in several donors were these clonotypes.

The gene calls are TRBV7-9 and TRBJ2-7; D not resolved. Material for sequencing was CD8+ T cells sorted from blood. This clonotype was obtained from a woman under 30 in good health. CDR3 residues: CASSLEALEQYF. The CDR3 DNA reads TGTGCCAGCAGCTTAGAGGCTCTCGAGCAGTACTTC.